This passage covers 28 T cell receptor beta chains from one sample sequenced in a study of T cells after yellow fever vaccination. TCRdb re-called the 5' RACE reads with MiXCR, one entry per CDR3 protein. The sample holds some 300,000 distinct CDR3 sequences, 8.5% to 10% seen once. Sequencing used CD4+ T cells sorted from PBMCs, obtained 5 days after the yellow fever booster vaccination. These receptors were taken from a man aged 18 to 29 who received the YFV17D yellow fever vaccine.

This clonotype was observed a few times. The chain has TRBV5-1 and TRBJ2-5; a weak D match, TRBD2 (7 bases). With 4 bases removed from V and 5 bases from J, the gap between germline ends came to 18 bases. CDR3 length equals 15 residues. Looked up from germline, CDR1 is SGHRS and CDR2 is YFSETQ. The CDR3 protein is CASSRGLAGAETQYF. In DNA form, the CDR3 reads TGCGCCAGCAGCCGGGGGTTGGCGGGGGCCGAGACCCAGTACTTC.

This chain links TRBV20-1 with TRBJ2-1; 7 bases line up with TRBD1. J lost 5 bases, V lost 6 bases, and 13 bases had no gene match. The germline gives CDR1 DFQATT, CDR2 SNEGSKA (reference sequence). This CDR3 has 15 amino acids. CDR3 residues: CSALQQGKVHNEQFF. The DNA for the CDR3 is TGCAGTGCGCTACAACAGGGGAAAGTCCACAATGAGCAGTTCTTC.

There are a few counts of this clonotype. This chain joins TRBV11-2 and TRBJ1-4; D unresolved. The CDR3 runs to 11 residues. Germline-derived CDR1 and CDR2 are SGHAT and FQNNGV. V was pared by 5 bases and J by 8 bases, with 6 bases between. CDR3: CASSVGEKLFF. In DNA form, the CDR3 reads TGTGCCAGCAGCGTGGGGGAAAAACTGTTTTTT.

The chain combines TRBV19 with TRBJ2-1; 9 bases line up with TRBD1. The CDR3 loop spans 15 amino acids. V lost 0 bases to trimming and J lost 8 bases; unmatched junction nucleotides: 5. Germline assignment: CDR1 LNHDA and CDR2 SQIVND (reference sequence). CDR3 DNA: TGTGCCAGTAGTATAGAGAACAGGGGGCTGTATGAGCAGTTCTTC. Translating gives CASSIENRGLYEQFF.

V gene TRBV20-1 combines with J gene TRBJ1-4; D is unclear. The CDR3 consists of 14 residues. Trimming stripped 5 bases from V and 7 bases from J, with 17 bases between. CDR1 and CDR2 (germline): DFQATT, SNEGSKA (reference sequence). The chain's CDR3 is CSAGHGRRGEKLFF. DNA of the CDR3: TGCAGTGCTGGGCACGGGCGCCGAGGTGAAAAACTGTTTTTT.

The rearrangement joins TRBV5-1 to TRBJ2-5; 9 bases line up with TRBD2. Germline CDR1 and CDR2: SGHRS and YFSETQ. The CDR3 is 14 amino acids. V lost 4 bases to trimming and J lost 2 bases; unmatched junction nucleotides: 3. This CDR3 reads CASSALAGQETQYF. The CDR3 nucleotides read TGCGCCAGCAGCGCCCTAGCGGGGCAAGAGACCCAGTACTTC.

V usage is TRBV7-6 and J usage is TRBJ2-5; the match to TRBD2 covers 10 bases. Germline V gene sequence: CDR1 SGHVS, CDR2 FNYEAQ. V dropped 10 bases and J dropped 4; count of bases not matched to a gene: 12. CDR3 length: 15 residues. The CDR3 sequence is CATGAAGGPVETQYF. The CDR3 DNA reads as TGTGCCACCGGAGCAGCGGGGGGGCCTGTAGAGACCCAGTACTTC.

V and J are TRBV24-1 and TRBJ2-3; 8 nucleotides line up with TRBD1. The CDR3 is made up of 14 amino acids. After removal of 7 bases from V and 1 base from J, the junction contained 3 bases not matched to a gene. CDR1 is KGHDR, CDR2 SFDVKD, per germline. In DNA, the CDR3 is TGTGCCACCAGCTCGACAGGGGGCACAGATACGCAGTATTTT. Its protein product is CATSSTGGTDTQYF.

This clonotype showed up many times. This sequence joins TRBV6-5 and TRBJ2-7; the match to TRBD1 covers 8 bases. V was pared by 4 bases and J by 5 bases, with 10 bases of the junction left unmatched. Germline V gives CDR1 MNHEY, CDR2 SVGAGI. The length of the CDR3 is 15 residues. CDR3 in amino acids: CASSSPGQGTHEQYF. The CDR3 bases are TGTGCCAGCAGTTCTCCCGGACAGGGCACGCACGAGCAGTACTTC.

This clonotype was counted at least ten times. The V gene is TRBV7-9, the J gene TRBJ2-3; D might be TRBD2 (6 bases). This CDR3 contains 15 residues. V shed 5 bases and J shed 2 bases, with 14 bases lying between them. CDR1 is SEHNR and CDR2 is FQNEAQ in the germline V gene (reference sequence). CDR3 in amino acids: CASSARLRDTDTQYF. Written as DNA, the CDR3 is TGTGCCAGCAGCGCCCGCCTGCGGGACACAGATACGCAGTATTTT. The full variable domain, in which reference TRBV7-9 and TRBJ2-3 provide the parts outside the CDR3, is DTGVSQNPRHKITKRGQNVTFRCDPISEHNRLYWYRQTLGQGPEFLTYFQNEAQLEKSRLLSDRFSAERPKGSFSTLEIQRTEQGDSAMYLCASSARLRDTDTQYFGPGTRLTVL.

This clonotype was recorded at least ten times. The chain employs TRBV7-3 and TRBJ2-3; 11 bases line up with TRBD1. CDR3 length: 14 amino acids. J was trimmed by 6 bases and V by 5 bases; bases with no gene match: 4. In germline, CDR1 is SGHTA, CDR2 FQGTGA. The CDR3 loop reads CASSLGTGGDTQYF. Here the CDR3 DNA reads TGTGCCAGCAGCCTTGGGACAGGGGGGGATACGCAGTATTTT. The full variable domain, rest sourced from reference TRBV7-3 and TRBJ2-3, is GAGVSQTPSNKVTEKGKYVELRCDPISGHTALYWYRQSLGQGPEFLIYFQGTGAADDSGLPNDRFFAVRPEGSVSTLKIQRTERGDSAVYLCASSLGTGGDTQYFGPGTRLTVL.

This chain connects TRBV5-1 to TRBJ2-7, with TRBD1 matching over 9 bases. V gave up 4 bases and J gave up 4 bases; unmatched junction bases: 9. CDR1 and CDR2 from the germline V gene are SGHRS and YFSETQ. This CDR3 spans 15 amino acids. CDR3 in amino acids: CASSPSLGQGYEQYF. In nucleotides, the CDR3 is TGCGCCAGCAGCCCTTCCCTGGGACAGGGTTACGAGCAGTACTTC.

Ten or more counts support this clonotype. The chain recombines TRBV27 with TRBJ2-7; 7 bases align to TRBD2. The germline V gene encodes CDR1 MNHEY and CDR2 SMNVEV (reference sequence). CDR3 length: 14 residues. With V trimmed by 5 bases and J by 5 bases, 9 bases remained unmatched. Written as DNA, the CDR3 is TGTGCCAGCAGTGGGATCGGGGGGAGCGACGAGCAGTACTTC. It translates to CASSGIGGSDEQYF.

The genes are TRBV5-1 and TRBJ1-1; D may be TRBD1 (5 bases). V was pared by 4 bases and J by 3 bases, with 13 bases between. Per germline, CDR1 SGHRS and CDR2 YFSETQ. The CDR3 runs 14 residues. The CDR3 sequence: CASSTGQGHTEAFF. The DNA for the CDR3 is TGCGCCAGCAGCACTGGCCAGGGACACACTGAAGCTTTCTTT.

J is TRBJ2-1 and V is TRBV11-2; 11 positions agree with TRBD2. This CDR3 is built from 19 residues. V shed 7 bases and J 2 bases; nucleotides not matched to a gene: 16. Germline CDR1 reads SGHAT; CDR2 reads FQNNGV. For the CDR3, the DNA is TGTGCCAGCACCCTTAATGGGCCTAGCGGGGGGCACACCTACAATGAGCAGTTCTTC. Amino acid sequence: CASTLNGPSGGHTYNEQFF.

This clonotype was seen more than once but under ten times. The chain couples TRBV7-9 to TRBJ1-3; D not certain. Trimming cost V 6 bases and J 8 bases, with 8 bases left between them. Germline V gene sequence: CDR1 SEHNR, CDR2 FQNEAQ (reference sequence). There are 11 residues in the CDR3. In DNA form, the CDR3 reads TGTGCCAGCAGAGGGCTGGACACCATATATTTT. This codes for CASRGLDTIYF.

This clonotype occurred many times. This chain links TRBV7-2 with TRBJ2-3; tentatively, D is TRBD2 (7 bases). Per germline, CDR1 SGHTA and CDR2 FQGNSA. Trimming shortened V by 8 bases and J by 1 base, and 25 bases separated the two germline ends. The CDR3 sequence is 18 residues long. The CDR3 DNA is TGTGCCAGCGGCCGAGGGGGGGGCTACGCGCGCGGCACAGATACGCAGTATTTT. It is translated as CASGRGGGYARGTDTQYF.

This clonotype was detected only a few times. The rearrangement uses TRBV2 and TRBJ2-2; D might be TRBD1 or TRBD2, each matching 6 bases. Germline lookup yields CDR1 SNHLY and CDR2 FYNNEI. V was shortened by 11 bases and J by 5 bases, with 18 bases between the two germline ends. The CDR3 runs 14 residues. The CDR3 is CAGDGGRGTGELFF. The DNA for the CDR3 is TGTGCCGGGGATGGGGGGCGAGGGACCGGGGAGCTGTTTTTT.

This clonotype was seen a few times. V is TRBV20-1 and J is TRBJ2-5; 8 positions match TRBD2. The trim removed 7 bases at V and 4 bases at J, leaving 8 bases unmatched. CDR3 length: 13 amino acids. Germline V CDR1 and CDR2: DFQATT, SNEGSKA (reference sequence). CDR3 nucleotides: TGCAGTGTAACCGGCGGGGGGCCAGAGACCCAGTACTTC. It translates to CSVTGGGPETQYF.

The chain joins TRBV4-3 to TRBJ1-1; maybe TRBD1 (6 bases). The CDR3 sequence is 15 residues long. Germline assignment: CDR1 LGHNA and CDR2 YSLEER. V was clipped by 0 bases and J by 1 base, with 9 bases between them. The CDR3 nucleotides read TGCGCCAGCAGCCAAGAACAGGGATGGAACACTGAAGCTTTCTTT. Translated, it gives CASSQEQGWNTEAFF.

This clonotype was detected only a few times. The chain joins TRBV7-7 to TRBJ2-4, with D uncertain. Deletions cut 5 bases from V and 8 bases from J, with 16 bases between. The germline V gene encodes CDR1 SSHAT and CDR2 FNYEAQ (reference sequence). The CDR3 is 14 residues long. CDR3 DNA: TGTGCCAGCAGCCCTCTTGCGGCCTACGACATTCAGTACTTC. Protein product: CASSPLAAYDIQYF.

The V and J genes are TRBV29-1 and TRBJ1-1; TRBD1 might be the D (6 bases). V was pared by 7 bases and J by 4 bases, with 13 bases between. Per germline, CDR1 SQVTM and CDR2 ANQGSEA. The CDR3 totals 12 residues. The CDR3 protein is CSGAGVRTEAFF. DNA for the CDR3: TGCAGCGGTGCAGGGGTTCGCACTGAAGCTTTCTTT.

The rearrangement links TRBV18 to TRBJ1-1; D gene ambiguous. With 0 bases removed from V and 5 bases from J, the gap between germline ends came to 10 bases. From germline, CDR1 is KGHSH and CDR2 LQKENI. The CDR3 covers 14 residues. The CDR3 nucleotides are TGTGCCAGCTCACCACCCTCCCTGGGGACTGAAGCTTTCTTT. Translating it yields CASSPPSLGTEAFF.

This clonotype was counted many times. The V and J genes are TRBV10-3 and TRBJ2-7, with D unclear. Germline loops: CDR1 ENHRY, CDR2 SYGVKD. The CDR3 has 10 amino acids. V lost 8 bases to trimming and J lost 4 bases, with 6 bases between them. CDR3 residues: CAIGQYEQYF. Written as DNA, the CDR3 is TGTGCCATCGGTCAGTACGAGCAGTACTTC.

This chain links TRBV6-5 with TRBJ1-2, with 8 bases lining up with TRBD1. The trim removed 0 bases at V and 7 bases at J, leaving 1 base unmatched. The CDR3 loop spans 13 amino acids. Germline V CDR1 and CDR2: MNHEY, SVGAGI. The CDR3 sequence: CASSYSDRGGYTF. For the CDR3, the DNA is TGTGCCAGCAGTTACTCAGACAGGGGTGGCTACACCTTC.

This rearrangement joins TRBV6-4 to TRBJ1-2; D is ambiguous. Germline CDR1 MRHNA, CDR2 SNTAGT. V was trimmed by 4 bases and J by 1 base, leaving 10 bases between them. The CDR3 runs to 14 residues. In DNA form, the CDR3 reads TGTGCCAGCAGTGGTGAGCCCATTAACTATGGCTACACCTTC. Its protein is CASSGEPINYGYTF.

This clonotype appeared many times. V and J are TRBV5-1 and TRBJ2-7, with a weak D call TRBD1 (7 bases). The CDR3 runs to 14 residues. In germline, CDR1 is SGHRS, CDR2 YFSETQ. V gave up 3 bases and J gave up 4 bases, with 14 bases separating them. Here the CDR3 reads CASSSGQEGYEQYF. The CDR3 nucleotides are TGCGCCAGCAGCTCAGGACAGGAGGGGTACGAGCAGTACTTC.

The chain carries TRBV4-1 and TRBJ2-7, with D uncertain. The V end was cut by 4 bases, the J end by 1 base, with 17 bases between. Germline CDR1 MGHRA, CDR2 YSYEKL. The CDR3 length is 16 residues. The chain's CDR3 is CASSRDRALVSYEQYF. The CDR3 DNA follows: TGCGCCAGCAGCCGCGACCGGGCCCTAGTTTCCTACGAGCAGTACTTC.